The 10 T cell receptor beta chains given below trace back to one sample, sequenced in a study of T cell responses to AZD1222 COVID-19 vaccine. Repertoires were generated with immunoSEQ multiplex PCR, while TCRdb's copy carries only in-frame clones and drops some. Among over 150,000 clones listed, approximately 88% were seen once. The material sequenced was peripheral blood, taken 28 days after the second AZD1222 dose. These receptors were taken from an adult who received the AZD1222 COVID-19 vaccine.

This clone was observed a handful of times. This chain's CDR3 is CASSLRAHEGYTF. CDR3 nucleotides: TGTGCCAGCAGCCTACGAGCCCACGAGGGCTACACCTTC. The chain uses TRBV5-6 and TRBJ1-2; D is ambiguous. The CDR3 is made up of 13 amino acids. Germline loops: CDR1 SGHDT, CDR2 YYEEEE. Trimming took off 4 bases at V and 8 bases at J, with 15 bases between the two ends.

The chain combines TRBV7-2 with TRBJ1-2; D might be TRBD1 (5 bases). The germline V and J ends were trimmed by 3 bases and 4 bases, with 9 bases remaining between them. This CDR3 comprises 13 residues. CDR1 SGHTA and CDR2 FQGNSA come from the germline V gene. In DNA form, the CDR3 reads TGTGCCAGCAGCTTGGAGGGGCTCTATGGCTACACCTTC. Encoded protein: CASSLEGLYGYTF. The full variable domain, its missing parts supplied by reference TRBV7-2 and TRBJ1-2, is GAGVSQSPSNKVTEKGKDVELRCDPISGHTALYWYRQSLGQGLEFLIYFQGNSAPDKSGLPSDRFSAERTGGSVSTLTIQRTQQEDSAVYLCASSLEGLYGYTFGSGTRLTVV.

This clone has a handful of counts. This chain links TRBV5-1 with TRBJ1-1, with D possibly TRBD1 on 6 matching bases. CDR3 length equals 14 residues. Germline V lookup: CDR1 SGHRS, CDR2 YFSETQ. V lost 4 bases, J lost 2 bases, and 12 bases lay in between. This CDR3 reads CASSVYRVNTEAFF. DNA of the CDR3: TGCGCCAGCAGCGTCTACAGGGTTAACACTGAAGCTTTCTTT.

The chain uses TRBV4-1 and TRBJ1-3; 10 positions agree with TRBD1. V shed 6 bases, J shed 3 bases, and the junction held 2 bases outside the gene matches. Germline CDR1 reads MGHRA; CDR2 reads YSYEKL. The CDR3 has 14 residues. The CDR3 sequence: CASRDRGFGNTIYF. The CDR3 DNA reads TGCGCCAGCAGGGACAGGGGGTTTGGAAACACCATATATTTT.

The V and J genes are TRBV7-9 and TRBJ1-1, with TRBD1 matching 12 bases. Germline V lookup: CDR1 SEHNR, CDR2 FQNEAQ (reference sequence). V shed 5 bases, J shed 5 bases, and the junction held 15 bases outside the gene matches. The CDR3 extends over 18 amino acids. This CDR3 reads CASSPKRGQGARVTEAFF. For the CDR3, the DNA is TGTGCCAGCAGCCCAAAAAGGGGACAGGGGGCGAGGGTGACTGAAGCTTTCTTT.

The chain couples TRBV7-2 to TRBJ1-2; D gene unclear. The germline CDR1 and CDR2 sequences are SGHTA and FQGNSA. This CDR3 comprises 14 residues. The germline V and J ends were trimmed by 7 bases and 4 bases, with 16 bases remaining between them. CDR3 protein: CASTVIPGSYGYTF. CDR3 DNA: TGTGCCAGCACCGTAATACCAGGCTCCTATGGCTACACCTTC.

The chain links TRBV18 to TRBJ2-5; D gene uncertain. Germline loops: CDR1 KGHSH, CDR2 LQKENI. The CDR3 extends over 13 amino acids. The V end was cut by 5 bases, the J end by 1 base, with 8 bases between. Here the CDR3 DNA reads TGTGCCAGCTCAATCAACGCCCAAGAGACCCAGTACTTC. This encodes CASSINAQETQYF.

CDR3 in DNA: TGTGCCAGCAGTTACTCGATATCCCCGACAGGGATAAAGGAAAAACTGTTTTTT. Encoded protein: CASSYSISPTGIKEKLFF. The chain links TRBV6-2 or TRBV6-3 to TRBJ1-4; TRBD1 agrees at 7 bases. The V segment lost 0 bases and the J segment 8 bases; nucleotides outside the gene matches: 15. The germline V gene has CDR1 MNHEY and CDR2 SVGEGT. The CDR3 runs to 18 residues.

The chain links TRBV21-1 to TRBJ2-7; TRBD1, the table's D call, lacks a check against the DNA. TRBV21-1 is labeled a pseudogene. The CDR3 extends over 15 amino acids. The CDR3 region is CASTPGAGAYYEQYF. The CDR3 nucleotides are TGTGCCAGCACCCCTGGGGCAGGGGCTTACTACGAGCAGTACTTC.

The V gene is TRBV7-8, the J gene TRBJ1-6, with a weak D call TRBD1 (5 bases). The CDR3 spans 17 residues. The germline gives CDR1 SGHVS, CDR2 FQNEAQ. The V end was cut by 0 bases, the J end by 8 bases, with 17 bases between. Here the CDR3 reads CASSLAEGSNAYSPLHF. As DNA, the CDR3 is TGTGCCAGCAGCTTAGCGGAGGGGTCGAACGCTTATTCACCCCTCCACTTT. The full variable domain, completed using reference TRBV7-8 and TRBJ1-6, is GAGVSQSPRYKVAKRGQDVALRCDPISGHVSLFWYQQALGQGPEFLTYFQNEAQLDKSGLPSDRFFAERPEGSVSTLKIQRTQQEDSAVYLCASSLAEGSNAYSPLHFGNGTRLTVT.